This T cell receptor (beta chain) was sequenced for a study of CD8+ T cells in alopecia areata. General study points: Persistence of many expanded lesional clones was seen in scalp and blood during tofacitinib.

Specified treatment: oral pan-JAK inhibitor, 5-10 mg twice daily. RNA was extracted and reverse transcribed into cDNA as the sequencing template. Sequencing used immunoSEQ multiplex PCR; TCRdb keeps in-frame clones, though not all of them. The sample yields some 170,000 clones, around half seen once. V gave up 0 bases and J gave up 2 bases; unmatched junction bases: 14. Germline lookup yields CDR1 SGHVS and CDR2 FQNEAQ. The CDR3 has 20 residues. With regard to this clone: The antigen remains undetermined.

This clonotype originated in a human donor with alopecia areata. This chain uses TRBV7-8 with TRBJ2-3; 10 nucleotides match TRBD2. The sequenced sample was CD8+ T cells sorted from blood, obtained at week 24, from a patient treated with tofacitinib. The CDR3 DNA follows: TGTGCCAGCAGCTTAGCGTTTATAGGGACTAGCGCTATAATCACAGATACGCAGTATTTT. Translating gives CASSLAFIGTSAIITDTQYF.